These T cell receptor beta chains were read from a single sample in a study of T cell repertoires in cytomegalovirus infection. Antigens of these TCRs are unknown. TCRdb processed the reads anew with MiXCR; each CDR3 protein has one entry. This repertoire shows hundreds of thousands of distinct CDR3 sequences, under 40% found once; its top ten account for around an eighth. Sequences were derived from cultured CD8+ T cells from PBMCs, sampled from culture after CMV antigen stimulation. Every receptor here comes from a human donor in good health (CMV status not recorded). Some clones in this sample may be carry-over from other donors' samples. The CDR3 runs from the conserved cysteine through the conserved F or W. The D gene is left open where the match is weak. The size of a clone is reported for some rows only, either as once, few or many, or as a class for expanded clones.

V: TRBV19; J: TRBJ1-1; D: -; size: -; CDR3: CASSIDTRNTEAFF; DNA: TGTGCCAGTAGTATTGACACAAGGAACACTGAAGCTTTCTTT
V: TRBV6-5; J: TRBJ1-2; D: -; size: once; CDR3: CASSYIFDRSEDGYTF; DNA: TGTGCCAGCAGTTACATTTTTGACAGATCCGAGGATGGCTACACCTTC
V: TRBV13; J: TRBJ2-1; D: -; size: few; CDR3: CASSSEGYSYNEQFF; DNA: TGTGCCAGCAGCTCAGAGGGTTACTCCTACAATGAGCAGTTCTTC
V: TRBV7-4; J: TRBJ2-3; D: -; size: -; CDR3: CASSSGAHTDTQYF; DNA: TGTGCCAGCAGCTCGGGGGCCCACACAGATACGCAGTATTTT
V: TRBV10-3; J: TRBJ2-1; D: TRBD2; size: -; CDR3: CAISGTSGGGYEQFF; DNA: TGTGCCATCAGTGGGACTAGCGGGGGGGGCTATGAGCAGTTCTTC
V: TRBV5-6; J: TRBJ1-1; D: TRBD1; size: -; CDR3: CASSYQPGQGMNTEAFF; DNA: TGTGCCAGCAGCTACCAACCGGGACAGGGAATGAACACTGAAGCTTTCTTT
V: TRBV7-6; J: TRBJ2-2; D: -; size: many; CDR3: CASSSDGSGELFF; DNA: TGTGCCAGCAGCTCGGACGGTAGCGGGGAGCTGTTTTTT
V: TRBV20-1; J: TRBJ1-5; D: -; size: few; CDR3: CSARDTAGLGNQPQHF; DNA: TGCAGTGCTAGAGATACGGCAGGTTTGGGCAATCAGCCCCAGCATTTT
V: TRBV19; J: TRBJ2-5; D: -; size: -; CDR3: CASGYGTQQETQYF; DNA: TGTGCCAGTGGGTACGGGACCCAACAAGAGACCCAGTACTTC
V: TRBV6-6; J: TRBJ1-1; D: -; size: -; CDR3: CASSHIQPTEAFF; DNA: TGTGCCAGCAGTCACATTCAGCCGACTGAAGCTTTCTTT
V: TRBV19; J: TRBJ2-2; D: TRBD2; size: -; CDR3: CASSFLAGDTGELFF; DNA: TGTGCCAGTAGTTTTCTAGCGGGGGACACCGGGGAGCTGTTTTTT
V: TRBV27; J: TRBJ2-7; D: TRBD1; size: few; CDR3: CASSLVAAGTGYYEQYF; DNA: TGTGCCAGCAGTTTAGTAGCCGCCGGGACAGGGTATTACGAGCAGTACTTC
V: TRBV27; J: TRBJ1-2; D: TRBD1; size: few; CDR3: CASSFGDSYGYTF; DNA: TGTGCCAGCAGTTTCGGGGACAGCTATGGCTACACCTTC
V: TRBV4-1; J: TRBJ1-5; D: -; size: -; CDR3: CASSRDYNQPQHF; DNA: TGCGCCAGCAGCCGAGATTACAATCAGCCCCAGCATTTT
V: TRBV6-2/TRBV6-3; J: TRBJ2-2; D: -; size: -; CDR3: CASSSVTTVRDIQLGLFF; DNA: TGTGCCAGCAGTTCCGTAACGACCGTCCGGGACATCCAATTAGGTCTGTTTTTT
V: TRBV7-9; J: TRBJ2-3; D: -; size: -; CDR3: CASSSKASTDTQYF; DNA: TGTGCCAGCAGCTCAAAGGCCAGCACAGATACGCAGTATTTT
V: TRBV20-1; J: TRBJ1-5; D: -; size: -; CDR3: CSALDLTTNQPQHF; DNA: TGCAGTGCTCTAGACCTTACGACCAATCAGCCCCAGCATTTT
V: TRBV2; J: TRBJ2-3; D: -; size: few; CDR3: CASIVGWSAEDTQYF; DNA: TGTGCCAGCATAGTTGGCTGGTCCGCTGAAGATACGCAGTATTTT
V: TRBV2; J: TRBJ2-3; D: -; size: -; CDR3: CASTPPGSADTQYF; DNA: TGTGCCAGCACCCCCCCAGGGTCCGCAGATACGCAGTATTTT
V: TRBV7-9; J: TRBJ1-4; D: -; size: -; CDR3: CASSLGLSNEKLFF; DNA: TGTGCCAGCAGCCTAGGACTGAGCAATGAAAAACTGTTTTTT
V: TRBV4-3; J: TRBJ2-3; D: TRBD2; size: few; CDR3: CASSQGYPPGGGDTQYF; DNA: TGCGCCAGCAGCCAGGGTTATCCCCCGGGGGGAGGAGATACGCAGTATTTT
V: TRBV20-1; J: TRBJ1-4; D: -; size: few; CDR3: CSARGGRNEKLFF; DNA: TGCAGTGCTAGGGGTGGGCGAAATGAAAAACTGTTTTTT
V: TRBV24-1; J: TRBJ2-3; D: -; size: -; CDR3: CATSDPRTSDTQYF; DNA: TGTGCCACCAGTGATCCCCGGACTTCAGATACGCAGTATTTT
V: TRBV20-1; J: TRBJ2-2; D: TRBD1; size: -; CDR3: CSARDEVDRGPTGELFF; DNA: TGCAGTGCTAGAGATGAAGTCGACAGGGGCCCTACCGGGGAGCTGTTTTTT
V: TRBV19; J: TRBJ1-6; D: -; size: -; CDR3: CASSMGSSPLHF; DNA: TGTGCCAGTAGTATGGGTTCCTCACCCCTCCACTTT
V: TRBV19; J: TRBJ2-5; D: -; size: -; CDR3: CASSSSYKETQYF; DNA: TGTGCCAGTAGTAGCTCGTACAAAGAGACCCAGTACTTC
V: TRBV10-3; J: TRBJ2-1; D: TRBD2; size: few; CDR3: CAISELAGGPAPNNEQFF; DNA: TGTGCCATCAGTGAGCTAGCGGGGGGACCAGCCCCCAACAATGAGCAGTTCTTC
V: TRBV2; J: TRBJ1-2; D: TRBD1; size: -; CDR3: CVTLRDRNGYTF; DNA: TGTGTCACCCTCCGGGACAGGAATGGCTACACCTTC
V: TRBV18; J: TRBJ2-5; D: TRBD2; size: -; CDR3: CASSPREDQYF; DNA: TGTGCCAGCTCACCCCGGGAGGACCAGTACTTC
V: TRBV6-2/TRBV6-3; J: TRBJ1-5; D: -; size: few; CDR3: CASSYPKGGHSNQPQHF; DNA: TGTGCCAGCAGTTACCCGAAGGGGGGCCATAGCAATCAGCCCCAGCATTTT
V: TRBV24-1; J: TRBJ1-1; D: -; size: -; CDR3: CATSDLRGIAFF; DNA: TGTGCCACCAGTGATTTGCGCGGTATAGCTTTCTTT
V: TRBV27; J: TRBJ2-2; D: TRBD2; size: -; CDR3: CASSPTQRGGTGELFF; DNA: TGTGCCAGCAGTCCGACCCAGCGGGGTGGCACCGGGGAGCTGTTTTTT
V: TRBV19; J: TRBJ2-7; D: TRBD1; size: -; CDR3: CASSWRGQGLTSYEQYF; DNA: TGTGCCAGTAGTTGGCGGGGACAGGGTTTAACCTCCTACGAGCAGTACTTC
V: TRBV14; J: TRBJ2-1; D: TRBD1; size: -; CDR3: CASSQENHPGQGIDEQFF; DNA: TGTGCCAGCAGCCAAGAAAACCATCCGGGACAGGGAATCGATGAGCAGTTCTTC
V: TRBV5-5; J: TRBJ1-5; D: -; size: -; CDR3: CASSLGGGSYSNQPQHF; DNA: TGTGCCAGCAGCTTGGGGGGAGGATCGTATAGCAATCAGCCCCAGCATTTT
V: TRBV7-2; J: TRBJ2-3; D: -; size: -; CDR3: CASGLPDRTDTQYF; DNA: TGTGCCAGCGGCCTCCCAGACAGGACAGATACGCAGTATTTT
V: TRBV14; J: TRBJ2-7; D: TRBD1; size: -; CDR3: CASSQRQGVGEQYF; DNA: TGTGCCAGCAGCCAAAGACAGGGGGTGGGTGAGCAGTACTTC
V: TRBV18; J: TRBJ2-5; D: -; size: many; CDR3: CASSDDEETQYF; DNA: TGTGCCAGCTCGGACGATGAAGAGACCCAGTACTTC
V: TRBV12-3/TRBV12-4; J: TRBJ2-5; D: TRBD2; size: many; CDR3: CASRAPSGGEETQYF; DNA: TGTGCCAGCAGGGCCCCTAGCGGGGGGGAAGAGACCCAGTACTTC
V: TRBV2; J: TRBJ2-5; D: TRBD1; size: -; CDR3: CASKQGAAETQYF; DNA: TGTGCCAGCAAACAGGGGGCGGCGGAGACCCAGTACTTC
V: TRBV11-2; J: TRBJ2-3; D: TRBD2; size: -; CDR3: CASSMTSGGYTDTQYF; DNA: TGTGCCAGCAGCATGACTAGCGGGGGGTACACAGATACGCAGTATTTT
V: TRBV7-9; J: TRBJ1-2; D: -; size: -; CDR3: CASSFARDPLPYYGYTF; DNA: TGTGCCAGCAGCTTCGCCAGGGACCCACTTCCTTACTATGGCTACACCTTC
V: TRBV6-4; J: TRBJ2-1; D: -; size: few; CDR3: CASSESQGGYNEQFF; DNA: TGTGCCAGCAGTGAGTCGCAGGGGGGATACAATGAGCAGTTCTTC
V: TRBV6-5; J: TRBJ2-5; D: -; size: once; CDR3: CASSLALNGETQYF; DNA: TGTGCCAGCAGTTTAGCCCTGAACGGAGAGACCCAGTACTTC
V: TRBV12-3/TRBV12-4; J: TRBJ2-5; D: -; size: -; CDR3: CASRFQGWETQYF; DNA: TGTGCCAGCAGGTTCCAGGGGTGGGAGACCCAGTACTTC
V: TRBV10-2; J: TRBJ2-7; D: -; size: -; CDR3: CASSESTYTGRWYEQYF; DNA: TGCGCCAGCAGTGAGTCGACCTATACAGGGAGATGGTACGAGCAGTACTTC
V: TRBV11-2; J: TRBJ2-3; D: -; size: -; CDR3: CASSLKGFTTDTQYF; DNA: TGTGCCAGCAGCTTAAAGGGGTTTACCACAGATACGCAGTATTTT